Listed below are T cell receptor beta chains from one sample, sequenced in a study of blood T cell repertoires in COVID-19. Here immunoSEQ multiplex PCR was the method, and the copy in TCRdb shows in-frame clones only, minus some. This repertoire shows about 280,000 clones, around nine tenths found once; its top ten account for about 6.1%. Sequencing input: PBMCs or T cells enriched from blood (not recorded which). All receptors derive from a middle-aged woman who had recovered from COVID-19. Each CDR3 is given with its conserved first and last residue. A D gene is named only where the DNA matches it firmly. Size tells how often a clone was seen (once, few, many) or the class of an expanded clone, and some rows leave it out.

-	TRBD1	TRBV7-9	14	TRBJ1-1	CASSFQGADTEAFF	TGTGCCAGCAGTTTCCAGGGGGCTGACACTGAAGCTTTCTTT
-	-	TRBV3-1/TRBV3-2	13	TRBJ2-1	CASSQGGSYEQFF	TGTGCCAGCAGCCAAGGTGGGAGCTATGAGCAGTTCTTC
-	TRBD2	TRBV5-1	16	TRBJ2-5	CASSPTGTSGRKTQYF	TGCGCCAGCAGCCCCACCGGGACTAGCGGGAGAAAGACCCAGTACTTC
-	TRBD2	TRBV10-3	14	TRBJ2-7	CAISVSSGFYEQYF	TGTGCCATCAGTGTCTCTAGCGGATTCTACGAGCAGTACTTC
-	-	TRBV3-1/TRBV3-2	16	TRBJ2-1	CASSQDLGVRYNEQFF	TGTGCCAGCAGCCAAGATCTAGGGGTCCGATACAATGAGCAGTTCTTC
few	-	TRBV28	15	TRBJ2-6	CASRGVLSPLNVLTF	TGTGCCAGCAGAGGGGTTCTCTCTCCCCTCAACGTCCTGACTTTC
-	TRBD1	TRBV7-2	14	TRBJ1-5	CASSPDRVNQPQHF	TGTGCCAGCAGCCCGGACAGGGTTAATCAGCCCCAGCATTTT
-	-	TRBV30	13	TRBJ1-4	CAWSSGVGEKLFF	TGTGCCTGGAGCTCAGGGGTGGGGGAAAAACTGTTTTTT
-	TRBD2	TRBV3-1/TRBV3-2	15	TRBJ2-7	CASSQGGSGGYEQYF	TGTGCCAGCAGCCAGGGCGGGAGTGGGGGGTACGAGCAGTACTTC
-	-	TRBV11-2	13	TRBJ2-7	CASSSAGAGEQYF	TGTGCCAGCAGCTCCGCAGGGGCCGGAGAGCAGTACTTC
-	TRBD2	TRBV3-1/TRBV3-2	15	TRBJ2-1	CASSQTSGPYNEQFF	TGTGCCAGCAGCCAGACTAGCGGCCCCTACAATGAGCAGTTCTTC
-	TRBD1	TRBV7-9	14	TRBJ2-7	CASSPTGVTHEQYF	TGTGCCAGCAGCCCGACAGGGGTTACCCACGAGCAGTACTTC
-	-	TRBV21-1	16	TRBJ1-1	CASSKPKGILNTEAFF	TGTGCCAGCAGCAAACCGAAGGGGATCCTGAACACTGAAGCTTTCTTT
-	TRBD1	TRBV30	14	TRBJ2-6	CAWGQGTGANVLTF	TGTGCCTGGGGACAGGGTACTGGGGCCAACGTCCTGACTTTC
-	-	TRBV15	15	TRBJ1-3	CATSRDGGGGNTIYF	TGTGCCACCAGCAGAGATGGGGGCGGGGGTAACACCATATATTTT
-	TRBD2	TRBV28	14	TRBJ2-3	CASSLAGTTFTQYF	TGTGCCAGCTCTCTCGCCGGGACTACCTTCACGCAGTATTTT
-	TRBD2	TRBV2	16	TRBJ2-7	CASRAQPSGSSYEQYF	TGTGCCAGCAGAGCCCAACCTAGCGGGAGTTCCTACGAGCAGTACTTC
-	TRBD1	TRBV2	14	TRBJ1-5	CASRWTGNVQPQHF	TGTGCCAGCAGGTGGACAGGGAATGTTCAGCCCCAGCATTTT
-	-	TRBV19	15	TRBJ1-1	CASSHPQNKNTEAFF	TGTGCCAGTAGCCACCCCCAAAACAAGAACACTGAAGCTTTCTTT
-	-	TRBV28	13	TRBJ1-4	CATHRERGEKLFF	TGTGCCACCCACAGGGAAAGGGGTGAAAAACTGTTTTTT
-	-	TRBV21-1	16	TRBJ1-2	CARPGQGSPKKYGYTF	TGTGCCAGGCCCGGACAGGGGAGTCCCAAAAAGTATGGCTACACCTTC
-	TRBD1	TRBV27	16	TRBJ1-1	CASSFGLDRENTEAFF	TGTGCCAGCAGTTTTGGTCTGGACAGGGAGAACACTGAAGCTTTCTTT
-	-	TRBV6-2/TRBV6-3	15	TRBJ1-3	CASSLSWYSGNTIYF	TGTGCCAGCAGCCTGAGTTGGTACTCTGGAAACACCATATATTTT
once	TRBD1	TRBV19	13	TRBJ1-5	CASSLQGDEPQHF	TGTGCCAGTAGCTTACAGGGGGATGAGCCCCAGCATTTT
-	TRBD1	TRBV5-3	16	TRBJ1-5	CARSDPEGQGNQPQHF	TGTGCCAGAAGCGACCCAGAGGGACAGGGCAATCAGCCCCAGCATTTT
-	-	TRBV30	14	TRBJ1-2	CAWSTRGDIRRYTF	TGTGCCTGGAGTACCCGAGGGGACATTCGGCGCTACACCTTC
-	TRBD2	TRBV10-3	15	TRBJ2-3	CAISGTGGRGDTQYF	TGTGCCATCAGTGGTACCGGGGGGAGAGGGGATACGCAGTATTTT
-	TRBD2	TRBV7-2	18	TRBJ2-1	CASSSPHRLAGPHNEQFF	TGTGCCAGCAGCTCCCCGCACAGGCTAGCGGGACCCCACAATGAGCAGTTCTTC
-	-	TRBV7-3	15	TRBJ2-3	CASSLLASSTDTQYF	TGTGCCAGCAGCTTACTAGCGAGTAGCACAGATACGCAGTATTTT
-	TRBD1	TRBV19	13	TRBJ1-2	CASSAQGARGYTF	TGTGCCAGTAGTGCGCAGGGGGCGCGTGGCTACACCTTC
-	-	TRBV28	13	TRBJ2-7	CASSSQVPYEQYF	TGTGCCAGCAGTTCCCAGGTACCCTACGAGCAGTACTTC
-	-	TRBV28	14	TRBJ2-7	CASSLLDGDYEQYF	TGTGCCAGCAGTTTACTGGACGGGGACTACGAGCAGTACTTC
-	-	TRBV6-5	13	TRBJ1-2	CASSRGEVYGYTF	TGTGCCAGCAGTCGGGGGGAGGTCTATGGCTACACCTTC
few	TRBD2	TRBV7-9	17	TRBJ2-1	CASSPLAGLPSYNEQFF	TGTGCCAGCAGCCCTCTAGCGGGGCTCCCCTCCTACAATGAGCAGTTCTTC
-	TRBD2	TRBV3-1/TRBV3-2	14	TRBJ2-1	CASSLTSGDNEQFF	TGTGCCAGCAGCTTGACTAGCGGGGACAATGAGCAGTTCTTC
-	-	TRBV5-4	14	TRBJ1-6	CASSRDPARGSLHF	TGTGCCAGCAGCCGCGACCCGGCAAGGGGGTCCCTCCACTTT